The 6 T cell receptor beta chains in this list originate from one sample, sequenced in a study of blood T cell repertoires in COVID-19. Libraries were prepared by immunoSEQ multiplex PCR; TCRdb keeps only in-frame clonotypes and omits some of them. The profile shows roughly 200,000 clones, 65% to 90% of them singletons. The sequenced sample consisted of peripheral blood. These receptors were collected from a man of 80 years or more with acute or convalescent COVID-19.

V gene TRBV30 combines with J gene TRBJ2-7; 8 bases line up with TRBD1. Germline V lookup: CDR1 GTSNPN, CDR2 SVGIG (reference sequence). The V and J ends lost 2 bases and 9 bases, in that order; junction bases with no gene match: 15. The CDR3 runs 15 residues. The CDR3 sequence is CAWSPSEARGQGQYV. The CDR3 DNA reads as TGTGCCTGGAGTCCGTCTGAGGCCAGGGGGCAGGGGCAGTACGTC.

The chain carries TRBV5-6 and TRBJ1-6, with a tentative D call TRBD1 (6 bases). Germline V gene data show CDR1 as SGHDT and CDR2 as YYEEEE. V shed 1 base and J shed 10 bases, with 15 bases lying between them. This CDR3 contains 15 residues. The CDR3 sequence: CASSLQNRVESPLHF. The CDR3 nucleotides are TGTGCCAGCAGCTTGCAAAACAGGGTGGAGTCACCCCTCCACTTT.

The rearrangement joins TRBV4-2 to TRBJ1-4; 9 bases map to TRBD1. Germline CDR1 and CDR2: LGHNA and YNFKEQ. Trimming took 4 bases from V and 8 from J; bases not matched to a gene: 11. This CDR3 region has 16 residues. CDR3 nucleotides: TGTGCCAGCAGCCCAACCTGGGGGACAGGGTACGAAAAACTGTTTTTT. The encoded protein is CASSPTWGTGYEKLFF.

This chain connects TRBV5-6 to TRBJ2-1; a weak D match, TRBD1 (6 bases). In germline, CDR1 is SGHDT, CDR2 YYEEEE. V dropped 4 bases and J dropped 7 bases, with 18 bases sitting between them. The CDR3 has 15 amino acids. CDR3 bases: TGTGCCAGCAGCATCTCAGGGGCCCTTAGGAATGAGCAGTTCTTC. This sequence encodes CASSISGALRNEQFF. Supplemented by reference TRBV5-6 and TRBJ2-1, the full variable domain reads DAGVTQSPTHLIKTRGQQVTLRCSPKSGHDTVSWYQQALGQGPQFIFQYYEEEERQRGNFPDRFSGHQFPNYSSELNVNALLLGDSALYLCASSISGALRNEQFFGPGTRLTVL.

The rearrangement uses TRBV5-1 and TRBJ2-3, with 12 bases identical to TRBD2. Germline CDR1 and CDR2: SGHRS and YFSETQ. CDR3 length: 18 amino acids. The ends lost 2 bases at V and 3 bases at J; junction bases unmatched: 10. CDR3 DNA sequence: TGCGCCAGCAGCTTAGACCGACTAGCGGGAGAAGGTACAGATACGCAGTATTTT. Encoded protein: CASSLDRLAGEGTDTQYF.

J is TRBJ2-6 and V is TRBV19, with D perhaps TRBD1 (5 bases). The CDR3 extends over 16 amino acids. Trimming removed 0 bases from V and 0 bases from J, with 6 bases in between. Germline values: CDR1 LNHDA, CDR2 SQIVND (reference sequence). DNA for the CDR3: TGTGCCAGTAGTATAGATGACAGCTCTGGGGCCAACGTCCTGACTTTC. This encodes CASSIDDSSGANVLTF. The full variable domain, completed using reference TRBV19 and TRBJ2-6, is DGGITQSPKYLFRKEGQNVTLSCEQNLNHDAMYWYRQDPGQGLRLIYYSQIVNDFQKGDIAEGYSVSREKKESFPLTVTSAQKNPTAFYLCASSIDDSSGANVLTFGAGSRLTVL.